These 27 T cell receptor beta chains share one sample of origin, sequenced in a study of shared clonotypes between healthy human individuals. Repertoires were generated with immunoSEQ multiplex PCR, while TCRdb's copy carries only in-frame clones and drops some. The repertoire holds millions of clones, with approximately 95% as singletons. The sequencing sample was made of naive CD4+ T cells sorted from blood. Subset denoted: CD45RA+ positively selected. The receptor source for this set is a man aged 18 to 29 in good health.

The CDR3 DNA reads TGTGCCAGCAGCGCCAGGGGGGGGCCAAGCACAGATACGCAGTATTTT. Translated: CASSARGGPSTDTQYF. V gene TRBV9 combines with J gene TRBJ2-3, with D possibly being TRBD1 or TRBD2 (7 bases each). Germline V gene lookup returns CDR1 SGDLS and CDR2 YYNGEE. Trimming shortened V by 3 bases and J by 0 bases, and 14 bases separated the two germline ends. The CDR3 is 16 residues long.

The rearrangement joins TRBV5-1 to TRBJ2-5, with a weak D call TRBD1 (6 bases). Between the trimmed V and J ends, which lost 4 bases and 6 bases, there was a span of 19 bases. The V gene's germline CDR1 is SGHRS and CDR2 YFSETQ. CDR3 length: 15 residues. CDR3 coding DNA: TGCGCCAGCAGCGACGGGGCAGGGGAAGGCAAGACCCAGTACTTC. Its translation is CASSDGAGEGKTQYF.

The V and J genes are TRBV7-2 and TRBJ1-6; TRBD1 might be the D (6 bases). There are 15 residues in the CDR3. Germline values: CDR1 SGHTA, CDR2 FQGNSA. V gave up 5 bases and J gave up 2 bases, with 10 bases separating them. CDR3 sequence: CASSDRQAYNSPLHF. CDR3 in DNA: TGTGCCAGCAGCGACCGACAGGCCTATAATTCACCCCTCCACTTT.

The chain recombines TRBV7-9 with TRBJ2-3; D remains ambiguous. V was trimmed by 8 bases and J by 8 bases, leaving 14 bases between them. This CDR3 spans 12 amino acids. Germline V gives CDR1 SEHNR, CDR2 FQNEAQ (reference sequence). Written as DNA, the CDR3 is TGTGCCAGCCCGGGCGACTTGGGTACGCAGTATTTT. Amino acid sequence: CASPGDLGTQYF. The variable domain in full, with the rest retrieved from reference TRBV7-9 and TRBJ2-3, is DTGVSQNPRHKITKRGQNVTFRCDPISEHNRLYWYRQTLGQGPEFLTYFQNEAQLEKSRLLSDRFSAERPKGSFSTLEIQRTEQGDSAMYLCASPGDLGTQYFGPGTRLTVL.

The genes are TRBV5-1 and TRBJ1-2; a weak D match, TRBD1 (5 bases). The CDR3 covers 15 residues. CDR1 is SGHRS and CDR2 is YFSETQ in the germline V gene. Trimming cost V 6 bases and J 2 bases, with 17 bases left between them. The CDR3 here is CASTPGVDTNYGYTF. CDR3 coding DNA: TGCGCCAGCACACCGGGGGTAGACACCAACTATGGCTACACCTTC. Complete variable domain (other parts from reference TRBV5-1 and TRBJ1-2): KAGVTQTPRYLIKTRGQQVTLSCSPISGHRSVSWYQQTPGQGLQFLFEYFSETQRNKGNFPGRFSGRQFSNSRSEMNVSTLELGDSALYLCASTPGVDTNYGYTFGSGTRLTVV.

The chain combines TRBV6-1 with TRBJ2-7; D is perhaps TRBD1 (6 bases). There are 16 residues in the CDR3. The V gene lost 3 bases and the J gene lost 0 bases, with 15 bases spanning the gap. Germline V lookup: CDR1 MNHNS, CDR2 SASEGT. In DNA form, the CDR3 reads TGTGCCAGCAGTGACGAGACAGGATTCTACTCCTACGAGCAGTACTTC. Translated: CASSDETGFYSYEQYF.

This chain joins TRBV30 and TRBJ1-5; 8 nucleotides match TRBD1. J gave up 6 bases and V 1 base, and 14 bases lay outside the gene matches. Germline CDR1 and CDR2: GTSNPN and SVGIG (reference sequence). The CDR3 spans 17 residues. The CDR3 loop is CAWSGHRAGGWGQPQHF. The CDR3 DNA follows: TGTGCCTGGAGTGGGCATAGGGCAGGGGGCTGGGGTCAGCCCCAGCATTTT.

The V call is TRBV6-1, the J call TRBJ1-2; 7 bases map to TRBD1. Germline-derived CDR1 and CDR2 are MNHNS and SASEGT. The V gene end was trimmed by 8 bases and the J gene end by 3 bases; junction bases not matched to a gene: 6. The CDR3 consists of 13 residues. The chain's CDR3 is CASARDSDYGYTF. CDR3 DNA: TGTGCCAGCGCCCGGGACAGTGACTATGGCTACACCTTC.

This clone was recorded once. The chain uses TRBV4-3 and TRBJ2-3; D is undetermined. The CDR3 has 17 residues. V lost 1 base and J lost 6, with 20 bases in between. Germline loops: CDR1 LGHNA, CDR2 YSLEER. The CDR3 here is CASSQAPPPASSDTQYF. The CDR3 DNA reads as TGCGCCAGCAGCCAAGCCCCCCCACCAGCTAGTTCGGATACGCAGTATTTT.

This chain uses TRBV6-6 with TRBJ1-1; D gene unclear. Trimming removed 1 base at V and 6 bases at J, with 12 bases between. CDR3 size: 14 residues. CDR1 MNHNY and CDR2 SVGAGI come from the germline V gene (reference sequence). The CDR3: CASSYFPNSPEAFF. DNA of the CDR3: TGTGCCAGCAGTTACTTTCCCAACAGCCCTGAAGCTTTCTTT.

V is TRBV7-9 and J is TRBJ1-3; D unresolved. CDR1 is SEHNR, CDR2 FQNEAQ, per germline (reference sequence). Trimming left V 3 bases short and J 0 bases short, with 9 bases between. This CDR3 region has 15 residues. The CDR3 loop is CASSFFPISGNTIYF. As DNA, the CDR3 is TGTGCCAGCAGCTTTTTCCCTATCTCTGGAAACACCATATATTTT. The full variable domain, its missing parts supplied by reference TRBV7-9 and TRBJ1-3, is DTGVSQNPRHKITKRGQNVTFRCDPISEHNRLYWYRQTLGQGPEFLTYFQNEAQLEKSRLLSDRFSAERPKGSFSTLEIQRTEQGDSAMYLCASSFFPISGNTIYFGEGSWLTVV.

V gene TRBV28 combines with J gene TRBJ2-7; D uncertain. CDR1 and CDR2 (germline): MDHEN, SYDVKM. The CDR3 is 13 residues long. V lost 10 bases, J lost 6 bases, and 19 bases lay in between. The CDR3 protein is CATIPTRLGEQYF. CDR3 in DNA: TGTGCCACCATCCCGACCCGCTTAGGCGAGCAGTACTTC.

The chain is built from TRBV6-1 and TRBJ1-5; 9 bases line up with TRBD1. Germline CDR1 is MNHNS and CDR2 is SASEGT. V gave up 7 bases and J gave up 4 bases; unmatched junction bases: 8. CDR3 size: 15 residues. CDR3 coding DNA: TGTGCCAGCACCGCGGGACAGGGTTTTAATCAGCCCCAGCATTTT. The encoded protein is CASTAGQGFNQPQHF.

The chain employs TRBV9 and TRBJ2-1; 10 nucleotides line up with TRBD2. CDR3 size: 16 residues. The germline gives CDR1 SGDLS, CDR2 YYNGEE. V shed 0 bases and J 5 bases; nucleotides not matched to a gene: 5. The CDR3 sequence is CASSVAIAGGDNEQFF. CDR3 sequence (DNA): TGTGCCAGCAGCGTAGCCATAGCGGGAGGTGACAATGAGCAGTTCTTC.

The count of this clone is one. The J gene is TRBJ2-2, the V gene TRBV7-9; D is undetermined. Germline V gene sequence: CDR1 SEHNR, CDR2 FQNEAQ (reference sequence). Trimming cost V 6 bases and J 6 bases, with 8 bases left between them. This CDR3 region has 12 residues. The DNA of the CDR3 is TGTGCCAGCAGAGCCCGCTCCGGGGAGCTGTTTTTT. Translation gives CASRARSGELFF.

In DNA form, the CDR3 reads TGCGCCAGCAGTGAAGCAGGGTCTCAGCCCCAGCATTTT. Translated, it gives CASSEAGSQPQHF. The chain employs TRBV10-2 and TRBJ1-5, with a tentative D call TRBD1 (5 bases). With 3 bases removed from V and 6 bases from J, the gap between germline ends came to 9 bases. The CDR3 contains 13 residues. CDR1 is WSHSY and CDR2 is SAAADI in the germline V gene.

This chain joins TRBV5-1 and TRBJ1-1; D not resolved. The CDR3 spans 12 residues. V was shortened by 4 bases and J by 1 base, with 5 bases between the two germline ends. CDR1 SGHRS and CDR2 YFSETQ come from the germline V gene. The DNA of the CDR3 is TGCGCCAGCAGCGGAAAGAACACTGAAGCTTTCTTT. Amino acid sequence: CASSGKNTEAFF.

A single count supports this clone. This chain connects TRBV10-1 to TRBJ2-7; no clear D gene. The CDR3 is 12 amino acids. V was trimmed by 6 bases and J by 4 bases, leaving 10 bases between them. Germline V lookup: CDR1 WNHNN, CDR2 SYGVQD (reference sequence). Here the CDR3 reads CASSPDAYEQYF. Here the CDR3 DNA reads TGCGCCAGCAGCCCCGACGCGTACGAGCAGTACTTC.

The V call is TRBV11-2, the J call TRBJ2-7; no definite D call. Germline CDR1 and CDR2: SGHAT and FQNNGV. This CDR3 contains 15 residues. V lost 5 bases to trimming and J lost 7 bases, with 21 bases between them. CDR3 protein: CASSPIIGVQTEQYF. The DNA for the CDR3 is TGTGCCAGCAGCCCCATTATTGGAGTCCAGACAGAGCAGTACTTC.

V gene TRBV6-5 combines with J gene TRBJ2-5; 8 bases are a match to TRBD2. In germline, CDR1 is MNHEY, CDR2 SVGAGI. The V segment lost 0 bases and the J segment 4 bases; nucleotides outside the gene matches: 4. The CDR3 is 15 residues long. CDR3 coding DNA: TGTGCCAGCAGTTACTCTTGGGCGGGAGGAGAGACCCAGTACTTC. Translating gives CASSYSWAGGETQYF.

The rearrangement joins TRBV2 to TRBJ2-1; 7 bases align to TRBD2. V dropped 8 bases and J dropped 0; count of bases not matched to a gene: 10. Germline CDR1 reads SNHLY; CDR2 reads FYNNEI. CDR3 length: 16 amino acids. As DNA, the CDR3 is TGTGCCAGCGGTGGACTAGTAACTAGCTCCTACAATGAGCAGTTCTTC. Translation gives CASGGLVTSSYNEQFF.

The chain combines TRBV10-3 with TRBJ1-5; 11 bases match TRBD1. Germline CDR1 ENHRY, CDR2 SYGVKD. This CDR3 contains 15 residues. Trimming cost V 3 bases and J 13 bases; bases outside gene matches: 11. CDR3 loop: CAISDYGQGAQDQHF. CDR3 in DNA: TGTGCCATCAGTGATTACGGACAGGGGGCGCAAGATCAGCATTTT.

On this clone itself: This sample includes further DNA sequences coding for the same CDR3. The chain employs TRBV6-5 and TRBJ2-7, with TRBD2 identical over 14 bases. CDR1 MNHEY and CDR2 SVGAGI come from the germline V gene. There are 16 residues in the CDR3. The ends lost 0 bases at V and 3 bases at J; junction bases unmatched: 1. CDR3 sequence (DNA): TGTGCCAGCAGTTACTCGGGACTAGCGGGGGTCTACGAGCAGTACTTC. Residues: CASSYSGLAGVYEQYF.

The V and J genes are TRBV30 and TRBJ2-5; the D gene is possibly TRBD1 (6 bases). The germline V and J ends were trimmed by 2 bases and 1 base, with 14 bases remaining between them. The CDR3 covers 15 residues. The germline gives CDR1 GTSNPN, CDR2 SVGIG (reference sequence). CDR3 coding DNA: TGTGCCTGGAGTCCCGACAGGACAATCCAAGAGACCCAGTACTTC. Its translation is CAWSPDRTIQETQYF.

This clone was counted a single time. The J gene is TRBJ2-2, the V gene TRBV15; 7 nucleotides line up with TRBD1. The CDR3 extends over 18 amino acids. The V gene end was trimmed by 0 bases and the J gene end by 7 bases; junction bases not matched to a gene: 14. Germline V gene lookup returns CDR1 LNHNV and CDR2 YYDKDF (reference sequence). The CDR3 sequence is CATSREWGQLRVGGELFF. The CDR3 nucleotides are TGTGCCACCAGCAGAGAGTGGGGACAGCTTAGGGTAGGCGGGGAGCTGTTTTTT. The full variable domain, rest sourced from reference TRBV15 and TRBJ2-2, is DAMVIQNPRYQVTQFGKPVTLSCSQTLNHNVMYWYQQKSSQAPKLLFHYYDKDFNNEADTPDNFQSRRPNTSFCFLDIRSPGLGDTAMYLCATSREWGQLRVGGELFFGEGSRLTVL.

This rearrangement joins TRBV2 to TRBJ2-4; D is perhaps TRBD1 (6 bases). The CDR3 extends over 10 amino acids. Germline V gives CDR1 SNHLY, CDR2 FYNNEI. V lost 3 bases and J 13 bases, leaving 7 bases between the germline ends. The CDR3 DNA follows: TGTGCCAGCAGTGAGGACAGACAGTACTTC. Its translation: CASSEDRQYF.

The chain is built from TRBV10-2 and TRBJ1-5; a possible D gene is TRBD1 (5 bases). V lost 5 bases, J lost 5 bases, and 13 bases lay in between. Germline-derived CDR1 and CDR2 are WSHSY and SAAADI. The length of the CDR3 is 14 residues. The DNA of the CDR3 is TGCGCCAGCAGTTACGGGGACGGGGATCAGCCCCAGCATTTT. It encodes CASSYGDGDQPQHF.